This T cell receptor beta chain was obtained from a study of blood T cell repertoires in COVID-19 (dated by TCRdb to 2018 to 2020). Study-level background: Samples from collaborators originated in the United States, Italy and Spain and spanned both the acute and convalescent phases of COVID-19. Samples came from the ongoing ImmuneRACE study (first 160 participants) plus 1,254 subjects from 6 global collaborators. Where available, HLA class I and class II types were taken from metadata supplied by the sample provider and were not determined by assay-based typing. The prospective study material was composed of cDNA or gDNA derived from T cells, B-cell-depleted T cells, or PBMCs. The repertoires were made available in a free public database intended to serve as a resource for research on the immune response to SARS-CoV-2. Nearly every sample came with metadata listing a de-identified subject ID, COVID-19 status, age in years and sex. Subjects who had been exposed to COVID-19, were actively infected with it, or had recovered from it provided the deeply sampled blood TCRbeta repertoires that made up the dataset.

V sheds 4 bases and J sheds 4 bases, leaving 8 bases between their ends. CDR1 and CDR2, per the germline V gene (reference sequence), are MNHNY and SVGAGI. CDR3 length: 13 amino acids, cysteine to phenylalanine. The kept DNA is CDR3 alone, 39 bases in frame from the first base. Here is what the overall study found, with its caveats: The amount of clinical and demographic metadata varied by source and participant and was provided uncurated.

The immunoSEQ Assay, a bias-controlled multiplex PCR, was used to amplify TCRbeta CDR3 regions from genomic DNA. The source study handled its data this way. The number of nucleated cells in each sample was estimated from the amplification of reference gene primers within the assay. To quantify the absolute abundance of each unique TCRbeta CDR3 rearrangement, sequence reads were collapsed and filtered. Productive Simpson clonality was computed per sample as the square root of Simpson's diversity index over productive rearrangements. Held by TCRdb, this immuneACCESS table contains in-frame sequences only and omits some clones. Under half of the omission traces to an unresolved V gene where checked; the cause of the rest is unknown. V, J and clone size are those of that table, while D and trimming were read from the DNA. This sample lists hundreds of thousands of clones; just under 85% were detected once. About 9.5% of the sample belongs to the ten largest clones.

Each collaborating institution followed its own protocols to collect whole blood in K2EDTA tubes. Collaborator samples were shipped for TCRbeta analysis as frozen whole blood, isolated PBMCs, or DNA extracted from either sample type. This clone was observed a handful of times. Its recognized antigen is unknown. One base away there is no much larger clone; base qualities are not given. The receptor was isolated from a woman older than 75 with acute or convalescent COVID-19. Material for sequencing was peripheral blood. The chain employs TRBV6-6 and TRBJ1-3, with no confident D gene call. The CDR3 has the sequence CASSSTEGNTIYF. The nucleotide sequence is given as TGTGCCAGCAGTTCTACCGAAGGAAACACCATATATTTT.